This is a list of T cell receptor beta chains from one sample in a study of CD8+ T cells in alopecia areata. The method was immunoSEQ multiplex PCR; TCRdb's version includes in-frame clones alone and lacks a portion of them. Of about 120,000 clones in the sample, approximately 60% were seen once. Sequences were obtained from CD4+ T cells sorted from blood. The receptors were sampled from a human donor in good health. Both conserved end residues are part of each CDR3. The D gene is left open where the match is weak. Rows may omit the clone size; those that give it use once, few, many or a size class.

J gene	clone size	D gene	V gene	CDR3 DNA	CDR3 protein
TRBJ2-7	NA	NA	TRBV11-2	TGTGCCAGCAGCTTAGTGGGCTACGAGCAGTACTTC	CASSLVGYEQYF
TRBJ2-5	NA	NA	TRBV5-4	TGTGCCAGCAGCTTGGCCGGGGGGCGAGGGACCCAGTACTTC	CASSLAGGRGTQYF
TRBJ1-6	NA	NA	TRBV11-2	TGTGCCAGCAGCCGACAGAGGAGCTCCTATAATTCACCCCTCCACTTT	CASSRQRSSYNSPLHF
TRBJ1-5	few	TRBD1	TRBV2	TGTGCCAGCACGGGACAGGGTGTTAGCAATCAGCCCCAGCATTTT	CASTGQGVSNQPQHF
TRBJ1-3	NA	NA	TRBV30	TGTGCCTGGAGTGCGGGATCCCAGAGGGGCATATATTTT	CAWSAGSQRGIYF
TRBJ2-7	few	TRBD1	TRBV23-1	TGCGCCAGCAGTCAATCGTTGGGACAGGGGATTTCAGCGGCCTACGAGCAGTACTTC	CASSQSLGQGISAAYEQYF
TRBJ2-3	NA	NA	TRBV2	TGTGCCAGCAGTGGCAATGTGGATACGCAGTATTTT	CASSGNVDTQYF
TRBJ1-2	few	NA	TRBV28	TGTGCCAGCAGTTTGGCAGAGGGTGGCTACACCTTC	CASSLAEGGYTF
TRBJ2-7	NA	NA	TRBV19	TGTGCCAGTAGATCCGGTCCGGGGGACTCCTACGAGCAGTACTTC	CASRSGPGDSYEQYF
TRBJ2-3	NA	NA	TRBV6-5	TGTGCCAGCAGTTACTTGCGGGGAAGCACAGATACGCAGTATTTT	CASSYLRGSTDTQYF
TRBJ2-2	NA	NA	TRBV30	TGTGCCTGGAGTGAACTAGGGCCGAACACCGGGGAGCTGTTTTTT	CAWSELGPNTGELFF
TRBJ2-3	NA	TRBD2	TRBV5-1	TGCGCCAGCAGCTCGCCGGGACTAGCGGGGGGCCTCACAGATACGCAGTATTTT	CASSSPGLAGGLTDTQYF
TRBJ1-1	NA	NA	TRBV30	TGTGCCTGGAGTGTAGGAGGGGGCACTGAAGCTTTCTTT	CAWSVGGGTEAFF
TRBJ2-6	NA	NA	TRBV29-1	TGCAGCGTTGGGACAGTTGGAGGGGCCAACGTCCTGACTTTC	CSVGTVGGANVLTF
TRBJ2-3	few	NA	TRBV5-1	TGCGCCAGCAGCTTCCGCGGAGAAGTTATTAAAGATACGCAGTATTTT	CASSFRGEVIKDTQYF
TRBJ2-7	NA	TRBD1	TRBV5-1	TGCGCCAGCAGCAAGAGACAGGGCTCCGAGCAGTACTTC	CASSKRQGSEQYF
TRBJ1-1	NA	TRBD1	TRBV4-1	TGCGCCAGCAGCCAAGGAGGGGGCTACGATAACACTGAAGCTTTCTTT	CASSQGGGYDNTEAFF
TRBJ2-5	NA	NA	TRBV9	TGTGCCAGCAGCGTAGGCCAACAAGAGACCCAGTACTTC	CASSVGQQETQYF
TRBJ2-5	few	NA	TRBV5-6	TGTGCCACCAACCGGGGGGCGGAGGAGACCCAGTACTTC	CATNRGAEETQYF
TRBJ2-6	few	NA	TRBV6-1	TGTGCCAGCACCACGGGTCAACTCGGGGCCAACGTCCTGACTTTC	CASTTGQLGANVLTF
TRBJ1-1	NA	NA	TRBV10-2	TGCGCCAGCAGTGACAGGATTGAAGCTTTCTTT	CASSDRIEAFF
TRBJ1-4	NA	TRBD1	TRBV25-1	TGTGCCAGCCAGGGACAGGGAGAGGAAAAACTGTTTTTT	CASQGQGEEKLFF
TRBJ2-2	NA	TRBD2	TRBV5-4	TGTGCCAGCAGCTTGGGTCGCGGGAGGAACACCGGGGAGCTGTTTTTT	CASSLGRGRNTGELFF
TRBJ2-3	NA	TRBD2	TRBV5-1	TGCGCCAGCAGCCCGGGACTAGCTAGTGGAGATACGCAGTATTTT	CASSPGLASGDTQYF
TRBJ1-5	once	NA	TRBV2	TGTGCCAGCGGAACAGGGCCTAGACAGCCCCAGCATTTT	CASGTGPRQPQHF
TRBJ1-1	NA	NA	TRBV30	TGTGCCTGGAGTGTACCGGGGAGGGGGAACACTGAAGCTTTCTTT	CAWSVPGRGNTEAFF
TRBJ1-2	NA	NA	TRBV30	TGTGCCTGGAGCGTACCGCGACCCAACTATGGCTACACCTTC	CAWSVPRPNYGYTF
TRBJ2-7	NA	TRBD2	TRBV6-6	TGTGCCACAAGCGGGGGGGCCGAAGACGAGCAGTACTTC	CATSGGAEDEQYF
TRBJ2-1	NA	TRBD2	TRBV11-3	TGTGCCAGCAGTCGTTCGGGGGGGCACAATGAGCAGTTCTTC	CASSRSGGHNEQFF
TRBJ2-1	NA	TRBD2	TRBV30	TGTGCCTGGCGGGGGGGAAGCTACAATGAGCAGTTCTTC	CAWRGGSYNEQFF
TRBJ2-3	NA	NA	TRBV11-2	TGTGCCAGCACCCCCAGAGAGGGCTTAGATACGCAGTATTTT	CASTPREGLDTQYF
TRBJ2-5	NA	NA	TRBV2	TGTGCCGCCAACGGAGGGACCCCTCGTGGAGGGGGGACCCAGTACTTC	CAANGGTPRGGGTQYF
TRBJ1-6	NA	NA	TRBV4-1	TGCGCCAGCAGCCAAGGGGGGCCCCCCGGACCCCTCCACTTT	CASSQGGPPGPLHF
TRBJ2-7	NA	TRBD1	TRBV4-2	TGTGCCAGCAGCCATGAACAGGGGGTGGACTACGAGCAGTACTTC	CASSHEQGVDYEQYF
TRBJ1-1	NA	NA	TRBV27	TGTGCCAGCAGTACGCTGACATTAGCTGAAGCTTTCTTT	CASSTLTLAEAFF
TRBJ2-5	NA	NA	TRBV4-2	TGTGCCAGCAGTCTCAATTACCAAGAGACCCAGTACTTC	CASSLNYQETQYF
TRBJ1-2	NA	NA	TRBV5-6	TGTGCCAGCAGCTTACCCGGCCGGGACGCGCTTAATGGCTACACCTTC	CASSLPGRDALNGYTF
TRBJ2-1	few	TRBD1	TRBV29-1	TGCAGCGTGGGACAGAGCAATGAGCAGTTCTTC	CSVGQSNEQFF
TRBJ1-5	few	NA	TRBV5-1	TGCGCCAGCAGCTTGGCCGGGGATAGCAATCAGCCCCAGCATTTT	CASSLAGDSNQPQHF
TRBJ1-2	NA	NA	TRBV25-1	TGTGCCAGCAGTGAATACGGAAAGTACAAGGAGGGAGGCTACACCTTC	CASSEYGKYKEGGYTF
TRBJ1-2	NA	NA	TRBV29-1	TGCAGCTCGAACAGGGAAGCGGGGTATGGCTACACCTTC	CSSNREAGYGYTF
TRBJ2-1	NA	TRBD1	TRBV4-1	TGCGCCAGCAGCCAAGAGGGACAGGCGCCCTGGAGGGGCAATGAGCAGTTCTTC	CASSQEGQAPWRGNEQFF
TRBJ2-6	NA	NA	TRBV18	TGTGCCAGCTCACCCCTACAGGGATTCCTGCCTGGGGCCAACGTCCTGACTTTC	CASSPLQGFLPGANVLTF
TRBJ2-3	NA	NA	TRBV6-5	TGTGCCAGCGTTGGCGGCGGAACCCAGGGTACGCAGTATTTT	CASVGGGTQGTQYF
TRBJ2-1	NA	TRBD2	TRBV30	TGTGCCTGGAGTGTTGGCGGGGGAAGCAATGAGCAGTTCTTC	CAWSVGGGSNEQFF
TRBJ2-5	NA	NA	TRBV29-1	TGCAGCGTTGGGGAAGGGCAAGAGAGTGGGACCCAGTACTTC	CSVGEGQESGTQYF
TRBJ2-3	NA	NA	TRBV30	TGTGCCTGGACTGGACCGGTGGCAACAGATACGCAGTATTTT	CAWTGPVATDTQYF
TRBJ2-5	NA	NA	TRBV4-1	TGCGCCAGCAGCCAAGAGGATCTAGGGAAAGGTGTAGAGACCCAGTACTTC	CASSQEDLGKGVETQYF
TRBJ1-1	NA	NA	TRBV5-1	TGCGCCAGCAGGGAGAACACTGAAGCTTTCTTT	CASRENTEAFF
TRBJ2-7	NA	NA	TRBV18	TGTGCCAGCTCACGGGGGACCAACCCGTACGAGCAGTACTTC	CASSRGTNPYEQYF
TRBJ2-5	NA	TRBD2	TRBV11-2	TGTGCCAGCAGCTTATTAACGGGGGGAGTATTGAAGACCCAGTACTTC	CASSLLTGGVLKTQYF